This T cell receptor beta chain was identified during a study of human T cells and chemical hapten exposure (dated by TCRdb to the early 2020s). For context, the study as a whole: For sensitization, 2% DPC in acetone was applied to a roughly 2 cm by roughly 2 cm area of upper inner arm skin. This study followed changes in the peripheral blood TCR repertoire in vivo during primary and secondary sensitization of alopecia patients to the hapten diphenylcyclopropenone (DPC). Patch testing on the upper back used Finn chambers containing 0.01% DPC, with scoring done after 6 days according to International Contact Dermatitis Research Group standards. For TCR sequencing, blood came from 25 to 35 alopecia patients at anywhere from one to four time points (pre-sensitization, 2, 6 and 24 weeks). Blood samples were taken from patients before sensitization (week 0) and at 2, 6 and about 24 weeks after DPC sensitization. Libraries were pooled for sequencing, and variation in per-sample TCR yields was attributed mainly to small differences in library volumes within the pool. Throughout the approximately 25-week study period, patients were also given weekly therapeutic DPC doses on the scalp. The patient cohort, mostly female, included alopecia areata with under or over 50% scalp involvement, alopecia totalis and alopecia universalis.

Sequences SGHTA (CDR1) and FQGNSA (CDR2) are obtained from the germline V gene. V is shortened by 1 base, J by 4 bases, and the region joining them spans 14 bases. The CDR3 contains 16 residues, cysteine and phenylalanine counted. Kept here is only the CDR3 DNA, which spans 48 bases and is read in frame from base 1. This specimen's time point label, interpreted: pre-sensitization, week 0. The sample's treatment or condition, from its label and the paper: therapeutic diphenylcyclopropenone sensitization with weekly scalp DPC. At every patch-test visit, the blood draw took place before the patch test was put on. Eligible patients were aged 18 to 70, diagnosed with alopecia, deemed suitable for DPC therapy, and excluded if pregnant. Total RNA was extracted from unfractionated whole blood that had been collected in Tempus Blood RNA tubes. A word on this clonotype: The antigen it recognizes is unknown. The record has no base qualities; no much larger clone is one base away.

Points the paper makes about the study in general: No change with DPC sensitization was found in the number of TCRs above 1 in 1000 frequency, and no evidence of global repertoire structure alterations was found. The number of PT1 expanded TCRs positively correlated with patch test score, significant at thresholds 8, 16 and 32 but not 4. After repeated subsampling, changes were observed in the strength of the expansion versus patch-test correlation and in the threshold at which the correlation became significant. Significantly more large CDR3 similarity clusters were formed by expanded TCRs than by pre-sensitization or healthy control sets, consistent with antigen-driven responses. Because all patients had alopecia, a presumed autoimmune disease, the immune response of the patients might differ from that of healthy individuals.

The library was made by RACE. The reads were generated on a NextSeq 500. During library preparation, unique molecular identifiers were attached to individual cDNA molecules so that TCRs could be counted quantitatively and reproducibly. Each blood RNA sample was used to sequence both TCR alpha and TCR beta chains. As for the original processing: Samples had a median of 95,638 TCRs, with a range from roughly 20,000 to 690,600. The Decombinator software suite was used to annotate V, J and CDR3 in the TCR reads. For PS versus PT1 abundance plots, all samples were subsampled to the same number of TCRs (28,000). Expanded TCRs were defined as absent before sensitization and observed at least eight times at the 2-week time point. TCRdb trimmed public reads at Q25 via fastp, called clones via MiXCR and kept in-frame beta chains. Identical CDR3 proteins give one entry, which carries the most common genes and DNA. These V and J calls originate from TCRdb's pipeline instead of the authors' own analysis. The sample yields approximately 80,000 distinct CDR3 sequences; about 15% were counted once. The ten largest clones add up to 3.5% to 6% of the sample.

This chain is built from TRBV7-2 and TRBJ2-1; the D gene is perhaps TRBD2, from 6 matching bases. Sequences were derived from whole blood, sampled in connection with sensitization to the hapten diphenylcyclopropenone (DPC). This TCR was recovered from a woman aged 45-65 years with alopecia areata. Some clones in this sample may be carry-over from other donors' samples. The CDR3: CASSLGGSGPYNEQFF. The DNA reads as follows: TGTGCCAGCAGCTTAGGGGGTAGCGGCCCTTACAATGAGCAGTTCTTC.